The clone carrying this T cell receptor (beta chain) was detected ten times or more. The junction departs from the called germline gene at one end, perhaps through a read error. The investigators amplified TCR beta CDR3 regions from RNA transcripts. In the first-round RT-PCR of the TCR CDR3, the HTBI primer set was used. MiXCR, applied by TCRdb to the multiplex PCR reads, yields one record per CDR3 protein. The sample lists approximately 610,000 distinct CDR3 sequences, roughly 14% seen once, with over 3.5% in the top ten. The data originate from a study of T cells in Graves' hyperthyroidism and ophthalmopathy. The CDR3 spans 17 residues.

This chain links TRBV12-3 or TRBV12-4 with TRBJ1-5, with D hard to call. The material sequenced was blood. This sequence was found in a woman in her thirties or forties with Graves' ophthalmopathy. The CDR3 DNA follows: TGTGCCAGCAGTTTTAAGGCACCGGGGTATAGCGATCAGCCCCAGCATTTT. Encoded protein: CASSFKAPGYSDQPQHF.